The 2 T cell receptor beta chains given below trace back to one sample, sequenced in a study of cytomegalovirus exposure and HLA in healthy donors. 13 Jbeta primers and 60 Vbeta primers were used for the PCR. Clones were sequenced by immunoSEQ multiplex PCR, and TCRdb holds only the in-frame ones, with some missing. The sample carries 150,000 or so clones, about three quarters recorded once. The sequencing sample was made of PBMCs. Source of these receptors: a woman aged 45-65 years in good health and CMV-seropositive.

The rearrangement joins TRBV28 to TRBJ2-1; 10 bases match TRBD2. This CDR3 is built from 18 residues. The V and J ends lost 4 bases and 0 bases, in that order; junction bases with no gene match: 9. Germline V lookup: CDR1 MDHEN, CDR2 SYDVKM. CDR3 DNA: TGTGCCAGCAGTTCCTCCCCGGGACTAGCGAGCTCCTACAATGAGCAGTTCTTC. Protein: CASSSSPGLASSYNEQFF.

V gene TRBV28 combines with J gene TRBJ1-1; 9 nucleotides line up with TRBD1. Germline CDR1 is MDHEN and CDR2 is SYDVKM. J lost 0 bases, V lost 4 bases, and 12 bases had no gene match. This CDR3 is built from 18 residues. Here the CDR3 DNA reads TGTGCCAGCAGTTACCGGCGAGCCGGGACAGGGATGAACACTGAAGCTTTCTTT. Its translation: CASSYRRAGTGMNTEAFF. The full variable domain, its missing parts supplied by reference TRBV28 and TRBJ1-1, is DVKVTQSSRYLVKRTGEKVFLECVQDMDHENMFWYRQDPGLGLRLIYFSYDVKMKEKGDIPEGYSVSREKKERFSLILESASTNQTSMYLCASSYRRAGTGMNTEAFFGQGTRLTVV.